Given below is one T cell receptor (beta chain) in context. Per germline, CDR1 LNHDA and CDR2 SQIVND (reference sequence). The germline V and J ends were trimmed by 3 bases and 4 bases, with 12 bases remaining between them. CDR3 length: 14 residues. The sample originates from a study of PD-L1 blockade in urothelial cancer. TCRdb's table, derived via immunoSEQ multiplex PCR, lists solely in-frame clones and lacks some. The sample has approximately 100,000 clones, approximately 85% seen once. The sample in question was PBMCs, obtained around atezolizumab (anti-PD-L1) treatment. The receptor was isolated from a man in his forties or fifties with urothelial cancer. This chain connects TRBV19 to TRBJ2-5, with D maybe TRBD2 (6 bases). CDR3 amino acids: CASSMNRRGETQYF. The CDR3 DNA is TGTGCCAGTAGTATGAACAGGAGGGGAGAGACCCAGTACTTC.